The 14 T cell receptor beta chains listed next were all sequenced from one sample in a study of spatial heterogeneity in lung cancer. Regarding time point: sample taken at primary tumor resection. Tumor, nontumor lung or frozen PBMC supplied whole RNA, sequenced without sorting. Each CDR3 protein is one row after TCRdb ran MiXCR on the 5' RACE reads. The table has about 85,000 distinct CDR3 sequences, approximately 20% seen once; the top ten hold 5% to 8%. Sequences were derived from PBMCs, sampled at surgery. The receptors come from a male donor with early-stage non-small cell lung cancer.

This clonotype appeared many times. The CDR3 loop reads CASSPTGVNTEAFF. For the CDR3, the DNA is TGTGCCAGCAGTCCGACAGGGGTGAACACTGAAGCTTTCTTT. This chain joins TRBV28 and TRBJ1-1; TRBD1 matches at 8 bases. V dropped 5 bases and J dropped 0; count of bases not matched to a gene: 2. This CDR3 is 14 amino acids long. CDR1 is MDHEN and CDR2 is SYDVKM in the germline V gene.

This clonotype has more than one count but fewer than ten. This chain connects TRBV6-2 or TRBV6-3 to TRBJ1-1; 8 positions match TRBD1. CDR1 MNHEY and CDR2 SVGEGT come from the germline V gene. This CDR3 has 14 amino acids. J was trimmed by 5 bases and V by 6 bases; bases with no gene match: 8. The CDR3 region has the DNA TGTGCCAGCAGACTTCGGACAGGGAGGACTGAAGCTTTCTTT. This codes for CASRLRTGRTEAFF.

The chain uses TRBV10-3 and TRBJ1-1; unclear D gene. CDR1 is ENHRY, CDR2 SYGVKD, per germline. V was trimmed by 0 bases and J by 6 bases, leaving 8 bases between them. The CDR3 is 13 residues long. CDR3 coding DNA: TGTGCCATCAGTGAGTCGAAGCAGGCTGAAGCTTTCTTT. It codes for CAISESKQAEAFF.

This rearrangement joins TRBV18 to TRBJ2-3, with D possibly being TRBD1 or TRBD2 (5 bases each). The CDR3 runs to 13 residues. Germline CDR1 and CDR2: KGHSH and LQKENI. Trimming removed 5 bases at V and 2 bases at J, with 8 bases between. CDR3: CASSGGITDTQYF. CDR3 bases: TGTGCCAGCTCAGGGGGAATCACAGATACGCAGTATTTT.

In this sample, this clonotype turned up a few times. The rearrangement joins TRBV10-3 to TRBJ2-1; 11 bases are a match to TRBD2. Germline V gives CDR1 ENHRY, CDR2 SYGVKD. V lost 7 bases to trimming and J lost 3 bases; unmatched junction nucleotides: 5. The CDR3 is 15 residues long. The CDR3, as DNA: TGTGCCATCAATTCCGGGACTAGCGGCTACAATGAGCAGTTCTTC. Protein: CAINSGTSGYNEQFF.

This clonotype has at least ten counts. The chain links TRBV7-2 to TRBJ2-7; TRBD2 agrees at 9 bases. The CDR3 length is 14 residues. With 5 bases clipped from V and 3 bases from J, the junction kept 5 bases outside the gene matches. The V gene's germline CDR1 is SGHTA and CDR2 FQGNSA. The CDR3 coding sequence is TGTGCCAGCAGCACGGGACTAGCAATCTACGAGCAGTACTTC. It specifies CASSTGLAIYEQYF.

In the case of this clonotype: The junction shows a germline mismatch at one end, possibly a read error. CDR3 in amino acids: CVSSPREGAPRRYF. The CDR3 coding sequence is TGTGTCAGCTCACCAAGAGAGGGAGCCCCTCGTCGGTACTTC. This chain uses TRBV18 with TRBJ2-7, with D possibly matching TRBD2 (5 bases). Germline V gives CDR1 KGHSH, CDR2 LQKENI. CDR3 length: 14 amino acids.

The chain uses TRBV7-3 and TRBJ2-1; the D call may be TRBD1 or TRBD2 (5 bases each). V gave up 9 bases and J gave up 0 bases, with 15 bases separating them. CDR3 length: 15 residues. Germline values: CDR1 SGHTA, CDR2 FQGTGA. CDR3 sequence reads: CASTVGANSYNEQFF. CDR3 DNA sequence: TGTGCCAGTACGGTCGGGGCAAACTCCTACAATGAGCAGTTCTTC.

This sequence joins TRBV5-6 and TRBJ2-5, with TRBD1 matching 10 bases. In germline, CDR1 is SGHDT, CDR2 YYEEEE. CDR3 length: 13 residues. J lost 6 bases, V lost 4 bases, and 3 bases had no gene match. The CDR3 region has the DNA TGTGCCAGCAGCCGACAGGGGGCGAAGACCCAGTACTTC. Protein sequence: CASSRQGAKTQYF.

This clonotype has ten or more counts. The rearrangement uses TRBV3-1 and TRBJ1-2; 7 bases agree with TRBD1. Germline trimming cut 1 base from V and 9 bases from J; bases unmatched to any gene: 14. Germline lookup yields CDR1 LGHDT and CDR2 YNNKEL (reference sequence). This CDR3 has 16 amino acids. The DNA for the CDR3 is TGTGCCAGCAGCCAAGCGGGTGGGACAGAGGTCGAGAGCTACACCTTC. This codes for CASSQAGGTEVESYTF.

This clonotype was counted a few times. The CDR3 nucleotides are TGTGCCACCAGTCGCGGCAGCTATGGCTACACCTTC. Its translation is CATSRGSYGYTF. The chain has TRBV24-1 and TRBJ1-2, with unresolved D. CDR1 and CDR2 (germline): KGHDR, SFDVKD. This CDR3 has 12 amino acids. V was trimmed by 6 bases and J by 4 bases, leaving 8 bases between them.

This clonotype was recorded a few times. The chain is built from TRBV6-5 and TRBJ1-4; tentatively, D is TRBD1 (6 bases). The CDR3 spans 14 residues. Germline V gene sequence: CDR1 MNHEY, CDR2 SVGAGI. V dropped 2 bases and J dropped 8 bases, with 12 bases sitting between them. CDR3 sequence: CASSYGQMDEKLFF. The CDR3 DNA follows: TGTGCCAGCAGTTACGGACAGATGGACGAAAAACTGTTTTTT.

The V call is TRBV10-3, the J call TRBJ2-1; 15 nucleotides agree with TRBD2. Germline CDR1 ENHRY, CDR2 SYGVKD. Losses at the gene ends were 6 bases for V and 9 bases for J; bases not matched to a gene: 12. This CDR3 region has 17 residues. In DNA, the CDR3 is TGTGCCATCAGCACCCTCCGGACTAGCGGGGGGGCTGGTGAGCAGTTCTTC. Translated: CAISTLRTSGGAGEQFF.

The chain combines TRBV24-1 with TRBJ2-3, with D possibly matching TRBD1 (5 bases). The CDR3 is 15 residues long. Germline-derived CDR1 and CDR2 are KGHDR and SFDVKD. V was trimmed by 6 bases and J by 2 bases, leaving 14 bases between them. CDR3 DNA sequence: TGTGCCACCAGTAAGGGTTGGGGCACCACAGATACGCAGTATTTT. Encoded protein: CATSKGWGTTDTQYF.